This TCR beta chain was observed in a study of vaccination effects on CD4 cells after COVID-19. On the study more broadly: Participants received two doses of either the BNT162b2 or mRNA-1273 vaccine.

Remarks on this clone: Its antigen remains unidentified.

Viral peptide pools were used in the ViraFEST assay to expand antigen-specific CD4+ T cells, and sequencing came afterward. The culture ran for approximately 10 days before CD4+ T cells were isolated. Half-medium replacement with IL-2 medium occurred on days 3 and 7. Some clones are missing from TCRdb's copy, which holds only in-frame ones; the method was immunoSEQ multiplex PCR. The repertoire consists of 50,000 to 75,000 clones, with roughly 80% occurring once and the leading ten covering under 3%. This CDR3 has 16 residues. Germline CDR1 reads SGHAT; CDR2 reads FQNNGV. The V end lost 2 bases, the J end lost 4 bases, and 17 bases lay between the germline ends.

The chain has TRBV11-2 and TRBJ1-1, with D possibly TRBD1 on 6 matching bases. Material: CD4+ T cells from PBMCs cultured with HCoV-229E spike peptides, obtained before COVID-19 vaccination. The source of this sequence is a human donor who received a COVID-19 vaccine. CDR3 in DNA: TGTGCCAGCAGCTTAAACGGGGGGGGCGCGGTCACTGAAGCTTTCTTT. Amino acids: CASSLNGGGAVTEAFF.